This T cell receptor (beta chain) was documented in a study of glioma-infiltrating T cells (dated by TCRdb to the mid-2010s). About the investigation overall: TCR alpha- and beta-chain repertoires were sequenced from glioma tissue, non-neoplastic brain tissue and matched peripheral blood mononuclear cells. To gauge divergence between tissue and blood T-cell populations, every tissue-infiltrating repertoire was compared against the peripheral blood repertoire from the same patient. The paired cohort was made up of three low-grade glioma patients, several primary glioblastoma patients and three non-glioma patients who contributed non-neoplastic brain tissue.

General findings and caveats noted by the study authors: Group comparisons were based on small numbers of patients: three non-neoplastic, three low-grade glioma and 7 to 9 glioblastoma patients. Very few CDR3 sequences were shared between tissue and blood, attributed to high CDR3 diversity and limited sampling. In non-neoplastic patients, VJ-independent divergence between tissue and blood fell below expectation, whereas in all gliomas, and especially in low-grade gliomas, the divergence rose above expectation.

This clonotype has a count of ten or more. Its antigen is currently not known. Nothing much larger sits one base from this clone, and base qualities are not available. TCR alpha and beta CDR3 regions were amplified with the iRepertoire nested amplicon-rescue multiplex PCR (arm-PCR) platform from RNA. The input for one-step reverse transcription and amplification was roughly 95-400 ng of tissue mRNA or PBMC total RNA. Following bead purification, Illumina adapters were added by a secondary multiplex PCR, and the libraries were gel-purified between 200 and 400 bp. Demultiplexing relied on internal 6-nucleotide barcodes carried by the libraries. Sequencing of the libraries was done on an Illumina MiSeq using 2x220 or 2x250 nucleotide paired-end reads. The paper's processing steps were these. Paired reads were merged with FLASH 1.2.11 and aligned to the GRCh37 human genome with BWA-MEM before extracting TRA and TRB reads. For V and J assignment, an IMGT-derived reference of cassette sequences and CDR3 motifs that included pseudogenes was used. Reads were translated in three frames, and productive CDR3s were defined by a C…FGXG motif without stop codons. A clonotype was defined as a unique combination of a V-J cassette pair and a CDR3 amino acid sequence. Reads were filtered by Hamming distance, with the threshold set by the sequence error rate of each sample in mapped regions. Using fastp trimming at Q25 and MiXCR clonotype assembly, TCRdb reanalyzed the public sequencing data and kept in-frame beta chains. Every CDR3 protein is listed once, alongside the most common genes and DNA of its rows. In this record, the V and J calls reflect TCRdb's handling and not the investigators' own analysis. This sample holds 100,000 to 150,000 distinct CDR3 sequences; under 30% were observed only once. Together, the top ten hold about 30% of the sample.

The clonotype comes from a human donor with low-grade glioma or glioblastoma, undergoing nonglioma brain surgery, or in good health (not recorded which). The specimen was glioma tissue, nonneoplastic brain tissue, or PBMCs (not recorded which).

The nucleotide sequence reads as follows: TGTGCCACCAGCAGAGCTCCTGGCCGCCAAGAGACCCAGTACTTC. It specifies CATSRAPGRQETQYF. The V and J genes are TRBV15 and TRBJ2-5, with the D segment identity uncertain. From cysteine to phenylalanine, the CDR3 is 15 amino acids long. Of the read, only the CDR3 DNA is kept; its 45 bases are in frame from base 1. CDR1 and CDR2, per the germline V gene (reference sequence), are LNHNV and YYDKDF. V sheds 1 base and J sheds 1 base, leaving 10 bases between their ends.